This passage covers 15 T cell receptor beta chains from one sample sequenced in a study of CD8 T cells in Susac syndrome. RNA, at roughly 0.45 to 1 ug, was reverse transcribed with random hexamers. TCRdb called the immunoSEQ multiplex PCR reads again in MiXCR, with one record for every CDR3 protein. The sample records about 80,000 distinct CDR3 sequences, 94% being singletons. The sequencing input was CD8+ T cells from PBMCs. These receptors all stem from a human donor in good health.

CDR3 DNA sequence: TGTGCCAGCAGCTTAGGACAGGGTTGGGAAAAACTGTTTTTT. Its protein is CASSLGQGWEKLFF. The chain couples TRBV7-9 to TRBJ1-4; the match to TRBD1 covers 7 bases. Trimming removed 1 base from V and 8 bases from J; junction bases left unmatched: 4. CDR1 and CDR2 from the germline V gene are SEHNR and FQNEAQ (reference sequence). The CDR3 contains 14 residues.

This rearrangement joins TRBV7-8 to TRBJ2-7, with D uncertain. The V and J ends lost 2 bases and 2 bases respectively, with 4 bases between them. The CDR3 spans 12 residues. Germline loops: CDR1 SGHVS, CDR2 FQNEAQ. CDR3 residues: CASSLKTYEQYF. Here the CDR3 DNA reads TGTGCCAGCAGCTTAAAGACCTACGAGCAGTACTTC.

This chain uses TRBV27 with TRBJ2-5, with unresolved D. There are 13 residues in the CDR3. From germline, CDR1 is MNHEY and CDR2 SMNVEV (reference sequence). V was clipped by 2 bases and J by 4 bases, with 8 bases between them. CDR3: CASSLTLGETQYF. The DNA for the CDR3 is TGTGCCAGCAGTTTAACCCTGGGAGAGACCCAGTACTTC.

J is TRBJ2-1 and V is TRBV19; 13 bases map to TRBD2. This CDR3 is 16 amino acids long. The germline gives CDR1 LNHDA, CDR2 SQIVND (reference sequence). Losses at the gene ends were 5 bases for V and 4 bases for J; bases not matched to a gene: 5. The CDR3 DNA reads TGTGCCAGTAGTCCTCCGGGACTAGCGGGATACAATGAGCAGTTCTTC. Encoded protein: CASSPPGLAGYNEQFF.

This clonotype showed up just a few times. The chain joins TRBV25-1 to TRBJ2-7, with no clear D. V was trimmed by 4 bases and J by 1 base, leaving 5 bases between them. This CDR3 contains 12 residues. Germline V lookup: CDR1 MGHDK, CDR2 SYGVNS. The CDR3 region has the DNA TGTGCCAGCAGTGGAGGATCCTACGAGCAGTACGTC. It translates to CASSGGSYEQYV.

The chain recombines TRBV28 with TRBJ2-1; unclear D gene. The CDR3 runs to 10 residues. The V end was cut by 3 bases, the J end by 9 bases, with 3 bases between. CDR1 is MDHEN, CDR2 SYDVKM, per germline. CDR3 sequence reads: CASSFGEQFF. As DNA, the CDR3 is TGTGCCAGCAGTTTTGGTGAGCAGTTCTTC.

The rearrangement joins TRBV9 to TRBJ2-1; TRBD1 agrees at 8 bases. Trimming at V came to 6 bases and at J to 4 bases, leaving 6 bases not matched to a gene. Per germline, CDR1 SGDLS and CDR2 YYNGEE. The CDR3 is 14 residues long. CDR3 sequence reads: CASTQGGGYNEQFF. CDR3 in DNA: TGTGCCAGCACACAGGGGGGCGGGTACAATGAGCAGTTCTTC.

In nucleotides, the CDR3 is TGTGCCAGCAGTTACTCCCCTCTTGTCCCAAATCAGCCCCAGCATTTT. Translated: CASSYSPLVPNQPQHF. The chain recombines TRBV6-5 with TRBJ1-5; D remains unclear. This CDR3 is built from 16 residues. The germline V gene has CDR1 MNHEY and CDR2 SVGAGI. The germline V and J ends were trimmed by 0 bases and 4 bases, with 13 bases remaining between them.

The chain couples TRBV20-1 to TRBJ2-1; 7 bases match TRBD1. CDR3 length: 15 residues. CDR1 is DFQATT, CDR2 SNEGSKA, per germline (reference sequence). Trimming removed 2 bases from V and 1 base from J; junction bases left unmatched: 5. CDR3: CSARNRDSSYNEQFF. In nucleotides, the CDR3 is TGCAGTGCTAGAAACCGGGACAGTTCCTACAATGAGCAGTTCTTC.

The CDR3 sequence: CASSLEGIPNYGYTF. The CDR3 DNA follows: TGTGCCAGCAGCTTAGAGGGAATACCTAACTATGGCTACACCTTC. This chain joins TRBV13 and TRBJ1-2; D not resolved. CDR1 and CDR2 from the germline V gene are PRHDT and FYEKMQ (reference sequence). The CDR3 has 15 amino acids. Trimming pared 1 base from V and 0 bases from J, leaving 9 bases between. Drawing the rest from reference TRBV13 and TRBJ1-2, the complete variable domain is AAGVIQSPRHLIKEKRETATLKCYPIPRHDTVYWYQQGPGQDPQFLISFYEKMQSDKGSIPDRFSAQQFSDYHSELNMSSLELGDSALYFCASSLEGIPNYGYTFGSGTRLTVV.

The gene calls are TRBV20-1 and TRBJ2-7; D remains ambiguous. CDR1 is DFQATT, CDR2 SNEGSKA, per germline (reference sequence). The CDR3 runs 12 residues. The V end was cut by 1 base, the J end by 4 bases, with 8 bases between. CDR3 bases: TGCAGTGCTAGAGGGACGCAATACGAGCAGTACGTC. Translating it yields CSARGTQYEQYV.

This chain links TRBV20-1 with TRBJ2-1; TRBD2 aligns across 10 bases. Germline loops: CDR1 DFQATT, CDR2 SNEGSKA (reference sequence). V shed 8 bases and J 6 bases; nucleotides not matched to a gene: 13. The CDR3 has 15 amino acids. The CDR3 loop is CSTQWLAGVFNEQFF. DNA for the CDR3: TGCAGTACGCAATGGCTAGCGGGAGTCTTCAATGAGCAGTTCTTC.

Written as DNA, the CDR3 is TGTGCCACCAGTGATTATCCGGGACAGGGAAATGAGCAGTTCTTC. Protein sequence: CATSDYPGQGNEQFF. V gene TRBV24-1 combines with J gene TRBJ2-1; 9 nucleotides line up with TRBD1. Looked up from germline, CDR1 is KGHDR and CDR2 is SFDVKD. The CDR3 totals 15 residues. Losses at the gene ends were 2 bases for V and 7 bases for J; bases not matched to a gene: 5.

The chain combines TRBV20-1 with TRBJ2-1, with 12 bases fitting TRBD2. Germline-derived CDR1 and CDR2 are DFQATT and SNEGSKA (reference sequence). The CDR3 covers 17 residues. V shed 0 bases and J 3 bases; nucleotides not matched to a gene: 6. CDR3 nucleotide sequence: TGCAGTGCTAGAGATTATGGACTAGCGGGGCTCTACAATGAGCAGTTCTTC. It encodes CSARDYGLAGLYNEQFF.

The gene calls are TRBV27 and TRBJ2-5; 9 nucleotides agree with TRBD2. The junction had 4 bases not matched to a gene; V was cut back by 7 bases and J by 7 bases. The CDR3 totals 12 residues. Germline lookup yields CDR1 MNHEY and CDR2 SMNVEV (reference sequence). The CDR3 DNA reads TGTGCCAGCAAGCGGGGGGAGGGGACCCAGTACTTC. This translates into CASKRGEGTQYF.